The present T cell receptor beta chain was sequenced within a study of cytomegalovirus exposure and HLA in healthy donors (dated by TCRdb to between 2016 and 2019). About the study as a whole: An earlier analysis of approximately 600 of the donors reported approximately 270 Gb of sequence data and about 100 million unique TCR beta sequences from approximately 180 million T cells. An early release covering roughly 640 HLA-typed donors comprised about 300 gigabases of sequencing data and approximately 80 million unique TCR sequences. Of the 350 to 450 genotyped donors, 75% to 85% were placed in the genetic ancestry cluster associated with self-reported Caucasian donors. The study aimed to test whether cataloging public T cell receptors could reveal signatures of past pathogen exposure. The T cell repertoires of several hundred subjects were profiled by immunosequencing and related to cytomegalovirus serostatus. In addition to the first cohort of 666 subjects, a separate validation cohort of about 120 different subjects was used. To predict cytomegalovirus infection status, the study combined high-throughput TCR immunosequencing, statistical association of individual TCRs with disease status, and machine learning. A later analysis re-examined previously published TCR beta repertoires from 500 to 700 donors and added high-resolution HLA genotyping to investigate patterns of TCR occurrence. Rather than using new phenotypic data, the later analysis identified candidate immune exposures from TCR beta sequences and from how often those sequences occurred across donors. To decide whether each TCR beta V gene segment behaved as functional or pseudogenic, an earlier analysis of approximately 590 of the donors relied on high-throughput TCR beta sequencing. Donor age, sex, ethnicity and CMV serostatus were compiled alongside the repertoire data. Genome-wide SNP genotypes for about 55% of the roughly 670 donors were used in a later genetic analysis, which treated that subset as a discovery cohort. All discovery cohort repertoires had been generated on a single sequencing platform. HLA typing covered class I and class II loci at four-digit resolution. Typing coverage differed by locus: A, B, C, DRB1 and DQB1 were typed in about 629-640 donors, DQA1 in 522, DPA1 in 600 to 610, and DPB1 in approximately 450. About five DR-DQ haplotypes were treated as single units for association and clustering because of strong linkage in the cohort. Across approximately 400 genotyped donors of the cohort, an average of about 220,000 unique TCR beta nucleotide sequences per donor were sequenced, and roughly a sixth of those sequences were non-productive. The research as a whole found: According to a later genetic analysis, donors in an Asian-associated ancestry cluster had fewer N-insertions in productive TCRs than the approximately 710-donor mean. In an earlier analysis of roughly 560 of the donors, most TCR beta V segments were observed in productive rearrangements about 90% or about 30% of the time, broadly matching IMGT annotations. This cohort had only TCR beta chains sequenced, and the lack of alpha or paired-chain data limited which features could be detected. In a later analysis, several top co-occurrence clusters were reported to appear linked to parvovirus B19, influenza, CMV and Epstein-Barr virus. In both the original and validation cohorts, the classifier was reported to diagnose cytomegalovirus status with high specificity and sensitivity. Linkage disequilibrium might explain the correlated functional status among segregating V segments, but an unknown experimental factor could not be ruled out. Because HLA typing was missing for some donors at each locus, association tests included only the typed subset. It was suggested by the authors that the approach could potentially be generalized to other disease states and immunological phenotypes. The study gave a list of roughly 150 TCR beta chains associated with cytomegalovirus. While some public TCRs were present in many individuals, most TCR sequences turned up only very rarely across donors. Because counts were too low, around 17 rarely observed V segments, including chromosome 9 orphons, were left out of the earlier analysis of some 600 of the donors. V-gene and J-gene trimming of TCR beta chains was associated with a missense DCLRE1C variant in a later genetic analysis, and the association was replicated in an independent cohort. A later analysis found that TCR association rates varied across HLA loci, with DRB1 alleles showing the most associated TCRs and HLA-C alleles the fewest. The sequencing pipeline was judged likely to have produced a cluster of highly shared sequence variants as a technical artifact. At a false discovery rate of 0.05, a later analysis linked fewer than 20,000 TCR beta sequences to specific HLA alleles. Immune exposure information for the cohort was limited to CMV serostatus. A further reported finding was that TCR beta sequences accurately predicted the HLA-A and HLA-B alleles for most subjects in the first cohort. When HLA alleles, especially DR and DQ, strongly co-occurred, TCR associations were difficult to assign to individual alleles. Most CMV-associated TCR beta chains appeared to be HLA-restricted in a later analysis, and the HLA associations seemed to be driven largely by CMV exposure. Because the 87-base-pair reads could not distinguish some IMGT-functional V segments, including TRBV6-2 and TRBV6-3, those segments were excluded. In a later analysis, HLA-associated TCR beta chains showed more clonal expansion and lower generation probabilities than non-associated chains that were equally common. In vitro tests confirmed that a few of the cytomegalovirus-associated TCR beta chains recognize cytomegalovirus antigens. Sequencing depth was assumed to be roughly uniform across donors in the presence/absence analyses, though that assumption may not hold.

The CDR3, from cysteine to phenylalanine, totals 15 residues. Solely the CDR3 DNA is kept, with 45 bases framed from the first base. CDR1 SGHTA and CDR2 FQGNSA were looked up in the germline V gene. The V end gives up 3 bases and the J end 0 bases, leaving 2 bases in the junction not matched to a gene. Library preparation used the immunoSEQ multiplex PCR assay. The multiplex PCR relied on a mix of 60 forward primers for TCR Vbeta segments and 13 reverse primers for TCR Jbeta segments. A multiplex PCR assay on genomic DNA amplified the CDR3 region of rearranged TCR beta genes. The Illumina HiSeq System was used to sequence the amplified TCR beta libraries as 87-base-pair reads. On the authors' methods: A later analysis tallied roughly 76 million unique TCR beta chains across the 550 to 850 repertoires, and approximately 12 million of those chains were shared by two or more donors. A nearest-neighbor algorithm error-corrected the raw reads and collapsed the reads into unique sequences, merging closely related sequences to remove PCR and sequencing errors. V, D and J gene segments were assigned by aligning CDR3 sequences to IMGT reference sequences. Each retained sequence needed at least a six-nucleotide match to both a V gene segment and a J gene segment. Rearrangements were called productive when the CDR3 lacked stop codons and stayed in frame with V and J; all others were non-productive. CDR3 was defined by IMGT convention, running from the second conserved V-encoded cysteine to the conserved J-encoded phenylalanine. In an earlier analysis of 550 to 650 of the donors, sequences lacking an unambiguous match to a single V gene segment were excluded. An earlier analysis of over 450 of the donors classified V segments as functional when productive rearrangements were above 56.7% and as segregating when the standard deviation between donors was above 5%. A statistical classification framework was developed to diagnose cytomegalovirus status using the catalog of TCR beta chain sequences. In a later analysis, V and J genes were assigned by comparing TCR nucleotide sequences against IMGT/GENE-DB human TR gene sequences. In a later analysis, CDR3 sequences and most-parsimonious VDJ recombination scenarios were assigned using the TCRdist pipeline. In a later analysis, every TCR beta chain was defined by the combination of its CDR3 amino acid sequence and its V-gene family, and reads without a unique V-gene family were dropped. To address suspected cross-contamination and a sequencing artifact, a later analysis removed a few hundred highly shared, low-generation-probability nucleotide sequences. In a later analysis, a clonal expansion index for each public chain was calculated from normalized within-repertoire ranks of inferred template counts. A later analysis computed generation probabilities with a VDJ recombination model fitted to out-of-frame rearrangements, and checked the results against IGoR. In a later analysis, TCR-TCR, TCR-HLA and TCR-CMV co-occurrence was scored with hypergeometric tests, and a repertoire-size bias correction was applied to TCR pairs. A later analysis estimated false discovery rates by permuting HLA or CMV assignments 20 times. In a later analysis, co-occurring TCRs were grouped using DBSCAN, and TCRdist sequence similarity was added for clustering within HLA-allele-positive subsets. Co-occurrence clustering excluded repertoires with fewer than 30,000 or more than 120,000 public chains, plus five with anomalous nucleotide sharing. Here the immuneACCESS table is served through TCRdb, limited to in-frame sequences with V and J called. Missing clones are a known gap in these copies; in checked studies unresolved V genes cover under half, and the rest lacks a known reason. V, J and clone size derive from that table, while D and trimming were established from the DNA sequence. This sample gives roughly 140,000 clones in total; around 79% of them show up just once. 6.5% to 8.5% of the sample goes to the ten largest clones.

A remark on this clone: No cognate antigen has been identified for it. Base qualities were left out, and no much larger clone turns up one base away.

The cohort comprised 710 or so healthy bone marrow donors. At the time of sampling, every cohort member was nominally healthy, though immune exposures that went unrecorded were likely present. The donor was CMV seropositive and was included in the group of about 290 seropositive cohort members. Every donor gave a peripheral blood sample, and the peripheral blood mononuclear cells from that sample were used for TCR beta sequencing. The Qiagen DNeasy Blood Extraction Kit was used to extract genomic DNA from the blood cell samples. This sequence uses TRBV7-2 and TRBJ2-3, with 8 junctional bases fitting TRBD2. Sequenced material: PBMCs. The source of this sequence is a woman aged 40 to 50 in good health and CMV-seropositive. The nucleotide sequence reads as follows: TGTGCCAGCAGCTTTTCTAGCGGGAGCACAGATACGCAGTATTTT. This sequence encodes CASSFSSGSTDTQYF.